The clone carrying this T cell receptor beta chain was seen only a few times. This specimen comes from a study of T cell repertoires in cytomegalovirus infection. The CDR3 is made up of 15 amino acids. From germline, CDR1 is SQVTM and CDR2 ANQGSEA. The germline V and J ends were trimmed by 8 bases and 4 bases, with 21 bases remaining between them. MiXCR, applied by TCRdb to the reads, yields one record per CDR3 protein. The sample includes about 740,000 distinct CDR3 sequences, 35% to 45% of them seen just once. The chain joins TRBV29-1 to TRBJ1-3; D is ambiguous. The sequenced sample was PBMCs. This TCR derives from a human donor in good health (CMV status not recorded). Some clones in this sample may be carry-over from other donors' samples. In nucleotides, the CDR3 is TGCAGCATCACCCGAGCCGGAGGGATCGGAAACACCATATATTTT. Translation gives CSITRAGGIGNTIYF.